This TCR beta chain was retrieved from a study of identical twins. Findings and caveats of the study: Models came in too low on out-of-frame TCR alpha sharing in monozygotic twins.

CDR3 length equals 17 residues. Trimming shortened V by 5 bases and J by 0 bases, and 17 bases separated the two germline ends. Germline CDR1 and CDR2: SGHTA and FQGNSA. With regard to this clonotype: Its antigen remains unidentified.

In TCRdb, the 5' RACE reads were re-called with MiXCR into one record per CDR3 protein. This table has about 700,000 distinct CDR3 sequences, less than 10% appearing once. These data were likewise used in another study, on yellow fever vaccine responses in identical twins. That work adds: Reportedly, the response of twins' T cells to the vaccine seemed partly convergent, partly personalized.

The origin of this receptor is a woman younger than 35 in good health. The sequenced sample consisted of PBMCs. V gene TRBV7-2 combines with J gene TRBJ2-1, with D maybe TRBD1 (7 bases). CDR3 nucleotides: TGTGCCAGCAGCCCACCTCCAGGGGGGAGCTCCTACAATGAGCAGTTCTTC. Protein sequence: CASSPPPGGSSYNEQFF. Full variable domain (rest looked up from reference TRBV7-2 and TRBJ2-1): GAGVSQSPSNKVTEKGKDVELRCDPISGHTALYWYRQSLGQGLEFLIYFQGNSAPDKSGLPSDRFSAERTGGSVSTLTIQRTQQEDSAVYLCASSPPPGGSSYNEQFFGPGTRLTVL.